Each of the 23 T cell receptor beta chains below was sequenced from the same sample in a study of T-cell memory formation after mild COVID-19. One entry per CDR3 protein results from TCRdb running MiXCR on the 5' RACE reads. The sample records some 350,000 distinct CDR3 sequences, approximately 13% being singletons. The specimen sequenced was PBMCs or a T cell subset sorted from them (not recorded which). Every receptor here comes from a man younger than 35 who had mild COVID-19 (a few samples of this study predate the infection). Cell type and time point are not known.

V is TRBV5-1 and J is TRBJ2-1; D is unclear. The CDR3 covers 15 residues. V gave up 2 bases and J gave up 0 bases, with 9 bases separating them. Germline V lookup: CDR1 SGHRS, CDR2 YFSETQ. The CDR3 sequence is CASSFSGDSYNEQFF. The CDR3 DNA reads as TGCGCCAGCAGCTTTTCAGGCGACTCCTACAATGAGCAGTTCTTC.

The J gene is TRBJ1-3, the V gene TRBV18; D remains unclear. Trimming removed 5 bases from V and 2 bases from J, with 13 bases in between. The CDR3 consists of 15 residues. The germline gives CDR1 KGHSH, CDR2 LQKENI. The DNA of the CDR3 is TGTGCCAGCTCAGAAACGGGGAGTACTGGAAACACCATATATTTT. This translates into CASSETGSTGNTIYF.

This clonotype showed up just a few times. This rearrangement joins TRBV7-2 to TRBJ2-7, with 14 bases that match TRBD2. CDR1 is SGHTA and CDR2 is FQGNSA in the germline V gene. The V and J ends lost 4 bases and 3 bases, in that order; junction bases with no gene match: 5. The CDR3 length is 16 residues. CDR3 sequence (DNA): TGTGCCAGCAGCTGGACTAGCGGGGGGCCCTTCTACGAGCAGTACTTC. The encoded protein is CASSWTSGGPFYEQYF.

This clonotype was detected only a few times. This rearrangement joins TRBV18 to TRBJ2-2; 7 bases agree with TRBD1. Germline V gives CDR1 KGHSH, CDR2 LQKENI. The CDR3 spans 14 residues. After removal of 8 bases from V and 0 bases from J, the junction contained 3 bases not matched to a gene. In nucleotides, the CDR3 is TGTGCCAGCAAGACAGGGACGAACACCGGGGAGCTGTTTTTT. Amino acids: CASKTGTNTGELFF.

The table lists this clonotype with a few counts. This chain uses TRBV9 with TRBJ2-1; the D is unclear. The CDR3 extends over 17 amino acids. Germline CDR1 SGDLS, CDR2 YYNGEE. V shed 0 bases and J shed 0 bases, with 13 bases lying between them. The CDR3 loop is CASSVGPSQNSYNEQFF. The DNA for the CDR3 is TGTGCCAGCAGCGTAGGGCCGTCCCAGAACTCCTACAATGAGCAGTTCTTC.

CDR3 region: CASTGMSSGNTIYF. CDR3 sequence (DNA): TGTGCCAGCACGGGCATGAGCTCTGGAAACACCATATATTTT. The V call is TRBV7-8, the J call TRBJ1-3; D uncertain. In germline, CDR1 is SGHVS, CDR2 FQNEAQ. This CDR3 is built from 14 residues. With 7 bases removed from V and 0 bases from J, the gap between germline ends came to 10 bases.

This clonotype was seen more than once but under ten times. The genes are TRBV28 and TRBJ2-3; D call uncertain. Germline CDR1 and CDR2: MDHEN and SYDVKM. The CDR3 length is 16 residues. Trimming left V 1 base short and J 2 bases short, with 13 bases between. CDR3 in amino acids: CASSLFVVSDTDTQYF. The CDR3 DNA sequence: TGTGCCAGCAGTTTATTTGTCGTTTCTGACACAGATACGCAGTATTTT.

This clonotype was counted a single time. This rearrangement joins TRBV10-3 to TRBJ2-3, with TRBD1 identical over 7 bases. Germline V gene sequence: CDR1 ENHRY, CDR2 SYGVKD. The CDR3 is made up of 14 amino acids. Trimming at V came to 4 bases and at J to 1 base, leaving 2 bases not matched to a gene. In DNA form, the CDR3 reads TGTGCCATCAGTGGCGGACAGGGCACAGATACGCAGTATTTT. It specifies CAISGGQGTDTQYF.

This chain uses TRBV3-1 with TRBJ1-2; TRBD1 matches 10 bases. The CDR3 contains 16 residues. Germline CDR1 is LGHDT and CDR2 is YNNKEL (reference sequence). With V trimmed by 4 bases and J by 3 bases, 8 bases remained unmatched. CDR3 sequence reads: CASSRGTGVRHYGYTF. DNA of the CDR3: TGTGCCAGCAGCCGCGGGACAGGGGTCCGGCACTATGGCTACACCTTC.

Many counts were recorded for this clonotype. The chain couples TRBV7-3 to TRBJ2-2, with TRBD1 matching over 7 bases. Germline values: CDR1 SGHTA, CDR2 FQGTGA. This CDR3 is built from 14 residues. Trimming removed 9 bases from V and 2 bases from J; junction bases left unmatched: 6. Here the CDR3 DNA reads TGTGCCAGTCGAAGACAGGGTAACACCGGGGAGCTGTTTTTT. It yields the protein CASRRQGNTGELFF.

This clonotype was counted at least ten times. This sequence joins TRBV7-7 and TRBJ2-1; TRBD2 is a possible D gene (5 bases). V lost 0 bases, J lost 7 bases, and 10 bases lay in between. Germline V lookup: CDR1 SSHAT, CDR2 FNYEAQ (reference sequence). This CDR3 is built from 14 residues. The CDR3, as DNA: TGTGCCAGCAGCTTAGCCACTAGTTTTAATGAGCAGTTCTTC. Translation gives CASSLATSFNEQFF.

This chain links TRBV5-4 with TRBJ1-4; D is perhaps TRBD1 (6 bases). Germline lookup yields CDR1 SGHNT and CDR2 YYREEE (reference sequence). The CDR3 extends over 14 amino acids. Deletions cut 5 bases from V and 6 bases from J, with 14 bases between. The CDR3 coding sequence is TGTGCCAGCAGTTCCCGGGACACCTATGAAAAACTGTTTTTT. It encodes CASSSRDTYEKLFF.

This clonotype was detected ten times or more. The CDR3, as DNA: TGCAGTGCCCGCCCCCCAGACACTGAAGCTTTCTTT. This translates into CSARPPDTEAFF. This chain connects TRBV20-1 to TRBJ1-1; D gene unclear. This CDR3 is 12 amino acids long. CDR1 and CDR2 (germline): DFQATT, SNEGSKA (reference sequence). Deletions cut 6 bases from V and 3 bases from J, with 11 bases between.

A few counts support this clonotype. V and J are TRBV25-1 and TRBJ2-3; D could derive from TRBD1 or TRBD2 (6 bases each). The CDR3 contains 15 residues. Germline V gives CDR1 MGHDK, CDR2 SYGVNS. V was clipped by 6 bases and J by 5 bases, with 18 bases between them. CDR3 in DNA: TGTGCCAGCAGGGGTTTAGCGGTAGGGGGAGATACGCAGTATTTT. It encodes CASRGLAVGGDTQYF.

This clonotype has a handful of counts. The V call is TRBV29-1, the J call TRBJ2-3; D is perhaps TRBD1 (6 bases). Deletions cut 6 bases from V and 5 bases from J, with 15 bases between. CDR1 and CDR2 from the germline V gene are SQVTM and ANQGSEA. The CDR3 is 13 amino acids. The CDR3 loop is CSVERTVEDTQYF. For the CDR3, the DNA is TGCAGCGTCGAGAGGACAGTAGAAGATACGCAGTATTTT.

This sequence joins TRBV29-1 and TRBJ2-1; 8 positions match TRBD2. V was clipped by 2 bases and J by 1 base; unmatched bases: 4. The CDR3 totals 15 residues. From germline, CDR1 is SQVTM and CDR2 ANQGSEA. The CDR3 DNA reads TGCAGCGTTGAATTTAGCGGGGTTTCCTACAATGAGCAGTTCTTC. Residues: CSVEFSGVSYNEQFF.

In this sample, this clonotype turned up a few times. This chain links TRBV6-5 with TRBJ2-7; 10 nucleotides align to TRBD2. There are 15 residues in the CDR3. Germline lookup yields CDR1 MNHEY and CDR2 SVGAGI. V trimming: 5 bases; J trimming: 2 bases; junction bases outside the gene matches: 6. CDR3 sequence (DNA): TGTGCCAGCAGTACTGTAGCGGGGGGTCCCTACGAGCAGTACTTC. This gives the protein CASSTVAGGPYEQYF.

J is TRBJ2-7 and V is TRBV12-3 or TRBV12-4, with TRBD1 matching 8 bases. The trim removed 4 bases at V and 6 bases at J, leaving 5 bases unmatched. CDR3 length: 13 amino acids. The CDR3 reads CASSSRGLGEQYF. CDR3 coding DNA: TGTGCCAGCAGTTCCAGGGGGCTTGGCGAGCAGTACTTC.

This clonotype has just a few counts. The rearrangement joins TRBV24-1 to TRBJ2-1; unclear D gene. This CDR3 contains 14 residues. The germline gives CDR1 KGHDR, CDR2 SFDVKD. The germline V and J ends were trimmed by 2 bases and 4 bases, with 8 bases remaining between them. The CDR3 bases are TGTGCCACCAGTGATTCCGGACGGTACAATGAGCAGTTCTTC. Protein product: CATSDSGRYNEQFF.

This clonotype was seen a few times. The V and J genes are TRBV6-5 and TRBJ2-1; D gene uncertain. The CDR3 totals 13 residues. Germline lookup yields CDR1 MNHEY and CDR2 SVGAGI. V lost 2 bases, J lost 6 bases, and 8 bases lay in between. The CDR3 nucleotides are TGTGCCAGCAGTTACAATCCGGGCAATGAGCAGTTCTTC. It encodes CASSYNPGNEQFF.

This clonotype turned up a few times. This chain connects TRBV6-4 to TRBJ2-1; the D is unclear. The CDR3 length is 13 residues. Trimming left V 8 bases short and J 7 bases short, with 15 bases between. Germline V lookup: CDR1 MRHNA, CDR2 SNTAGT. The CDR3 DNA reads TGTGCCAGCTCCGGGTCAAAGGGAAATGAGCAGTTCTTC. Its protein is CASSGSKGNEQFF.

Ten or more counts support this clonotype. The chain recombines TRBV7-3 with TRBJ1-1; no firm D call. In germline, CDR1 is SGHTA, CDR2 FQGTGA. The ends were cut back, 1 base at V and 4 bases at J, with 13 bases in the middle. The CDR3 spans 15 residues. For the CDR3, the DNA is TGTGCCAGCAGCTTAATAGGCTACGATCGCACTGAAGCTTTCTTT. This gives the protein CASSLIGYDRTEAFF.

The rearrangement links TRBV18 to TRBJ2-7, with D uncertain. Germline V gene data show CDR1 as KGHSH and CDR2 as LQKENI. The V end was cut by 3 bases, the J end by 1 base, with 7 bases between. CDR3 length equals 13 residues. CDR3 in DNA: TGTGCCAGCTCACCTGAGGAGTCCTACGAGCAGTACGTC. It codes for CASSPEESYEQYV.